This is a list of T cell receptor beta chains from one sample in a study of monozygotic twins with inflammatory bowel disease. Using the 5' RACE reads, TCRdb records one entry per CDR3 protein without DNA. This table holds some 440,000 distinct CDR3 sequences. Sequenced sample: blood. These receptors all come from a human donor with ulcerative colitis or Crohn's disease, or a healthy co-twin of an affected twin (not recorded which). CDR3s include the opening cysteine and the closing phenylalanine or tryptophan. Fields, in order: J gene, V gene, CDR3 protein.

TRBJ2-2 TRBV27 CASSLSGLGELFF
TRBJ2-3 TRBV3-1 CASSYLQVTDTQYF
TRBJ2-1 TRBV20-1 CSAPDSGLNEQFF
TRBJ2-1 TRBV10-3 CAISESRNGEGEQFF
TRBJ2-3 TRBV19 CASRAGGSSTDTQYF
TRBJ1-4 TRBV19 CASRNQIRDRLEKLFF
TRBJ2-7 TRBV27 CASSFFPPGQADYEQYF
TRBJ2-2 TRBV18 CASSPPRRGNGELFF
TRBJ2-5 TRBV20-1 CSARGGGARETQYF
TRBJ2-7 TRBV11-3 CASSFYSGSEQYF
TRBJ2-2 TRBV10-3 CAISGERGATTGELFF
TRBJ1-2 TRBV29-1 CSALQGAVGYTF
TRBJ2-5 TRBV5-1 CASSLERRQETQYF
TRBJ2-2 TRBV7-2 CASSVGSSGEGELFF
TRBJ1-5 TRBV12-3/TRBV12-4 CASSLEGGYQPQHF
TRBJ2-7 TRBV2 CASSPGQGVFEQYF
TRBJ2-5 TRBV5-1 CASSLGAGDETPKYF
TRBJ2-1 TRBV15 CATSRDEGNEQFF
TRBJ2-1 TRBV5-1 CASSLVAGQLGEQFF
TRBJ2-1 TRBV9 CASSVRTGDYNEQFF
TRBJ2-1 TRBV20-1 CSATRLADYNEQFF
TRBJ1-2 TRBV2 CASRNGGPTYGYTF
TRBJ2-1 TRBV28 CASSLFTGSNEQFF
TRBJ2-7 TRBV3-1 CASSLQGANYEQYF
TRBJ2-5 TRBV7-3 CASSPRQGWQETQYF
TRBJ1-1 TRBV19 CASKEGQVNTEAFF
TRBJ2-2 TRBV4-1 CASNPGTSFTGELFF
TRBJ2-7 TRBV18 CASSAREAYEQYF
TRBJ1-2 TRBV27 CASGRDRFPYGYTF
TRBJ1-1 TRBV6-5 CASSSGSRTEAFF
TRBJ1-2 TRBV7-2 CASSVDPGINYGYTF
TRBJ1-4 TRBV7-6 CASSLLVGEKLFF
TRBJ2-1 TRBV5-1 CASSKGGGAQNEQFF
TRBJ2-3 TRBV12-3/TRBV12-4 CASSLIVASGYSTDTQYF
TRBJ2-1 TRBV5-1 CASSLLTSGLGNEQFF
TRBJ2-7 TRBV6-6 CASTPSGAYEQYF
TRBJ2-2 TRBV2 CASSVRRDGELFF
TRBJ2-1 TRBV7-6 CASSSNPLAGSNYNEQFF
TRBJ1-1 TRBV19 CASSKTETAFF
TRBJ2-3 TRBV5-1 CASSVGVADTQYF
TRBJ1-1 TRBV24-1 CATSDFVPLTNTEAFF
TRBJ2-7 TRBV7-2 CASSLGTHYEQYF
TRBJ1-4 TRBV5-1 CASSRDRASGEKLFF
TRBJ2-3 TRBV7-3 CASSLKGADTQYF
TRBJ2-2 TRBV6-5 CASSYPKGVANTGELFF
TRBJ1-2 TRBV20-1 CSARGEGGYGYTF
TRBJ1-6 TRBV7-8 CASSFGDSRVSSPLHF
TRBJ2-3 TRBV6-2/TRBV6-3 CASSSYLAGDTDTQYF
TRBJ1-1 TRBV7-2 CASSSRDGLPDTEAFF
TRBJ2-3 TRBV10-3 CAISESVGTQYF
TRBJ2-1 TRBV4-2 CASSPRDTREERDEQFF
TRBJ2-2 TRBV14 CASSLPEAGELFF
TRBJ2-3 TRBV7-3 CASSSWAGDTQYF
TRBJ1-4 TRBV12-3/TRBV12-4 CASSHRLPESPDDEKLFF
TRBJ1-6 TRBV5-1 CASSLEGSYNSPLHF
TRBJ2-4 TRBV6-2/TRBV6-3 CASSYSGTSYRVIQYF
TRBJ2-2 TRBV12-3/TRBV12-4 CASSFVPAGRDTGELFF
TRBJ2-7 TRBV5-1 CASSLAGREQYF
TRBJ1-1 TRBV5-1 CASSLYSASEAFF
TRBJ1-2 TRBV5-1 CAGSEGTANYGYTF